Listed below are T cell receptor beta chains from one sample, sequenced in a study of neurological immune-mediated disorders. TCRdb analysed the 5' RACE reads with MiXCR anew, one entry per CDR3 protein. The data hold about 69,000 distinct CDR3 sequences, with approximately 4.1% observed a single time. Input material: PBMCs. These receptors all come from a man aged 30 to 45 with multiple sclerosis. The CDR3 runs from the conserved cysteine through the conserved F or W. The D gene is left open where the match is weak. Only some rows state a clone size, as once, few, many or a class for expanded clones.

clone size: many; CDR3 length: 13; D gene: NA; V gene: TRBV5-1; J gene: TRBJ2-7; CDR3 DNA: TGCGCCAGCAGCTTGGAGGGGTCTTGGGAGCAGTACTTC; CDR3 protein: CASSLEGSWEQYF
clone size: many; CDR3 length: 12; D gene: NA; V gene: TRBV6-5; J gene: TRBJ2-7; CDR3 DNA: TGTGCTAGTCGGGGACCACTCTACGAGCAGTACTTC; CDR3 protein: CASRGPLYEQYF
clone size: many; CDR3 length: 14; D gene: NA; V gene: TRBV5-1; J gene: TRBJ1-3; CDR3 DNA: TGCGCCAGCAGAAAGGAGGTTTCTGGAAACACCATATATTTT; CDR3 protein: CASRKEVSGNTIYF
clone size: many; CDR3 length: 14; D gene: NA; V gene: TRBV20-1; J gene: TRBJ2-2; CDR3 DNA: TGCAGTGCTAGAGATCCCACAGGGCCCGGGGAGCTGTTTTTT; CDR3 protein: CSARDPTGPGELFF
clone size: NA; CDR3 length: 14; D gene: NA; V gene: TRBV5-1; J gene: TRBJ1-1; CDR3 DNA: TGCGCCAGCAGCCTGGACACCGCGAACACTGAAGCTTTCTTT; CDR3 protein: CASSLDTANTEAFF
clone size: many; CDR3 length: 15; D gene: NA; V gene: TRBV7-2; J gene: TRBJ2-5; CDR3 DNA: TGTGCCAGCAGCTTAAACGCCGGAGGGTGGGAGACCCAGTACTTC; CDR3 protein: CASSLNAGGWETQYF
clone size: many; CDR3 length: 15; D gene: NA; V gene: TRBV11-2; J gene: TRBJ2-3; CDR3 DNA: TGTGCCAGCAGCTTAGAACTAGCCGACACAGATACGCAGTATTTT; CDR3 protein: CASSLELADTDTQYF
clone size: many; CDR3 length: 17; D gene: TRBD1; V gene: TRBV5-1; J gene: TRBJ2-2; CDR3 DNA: TGCGCCAGCAGTCGCGGACAGGGGGCCGCGAACACCGGGGAGCTGTTTTTT; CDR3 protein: CASSRGQGAANTGELFF
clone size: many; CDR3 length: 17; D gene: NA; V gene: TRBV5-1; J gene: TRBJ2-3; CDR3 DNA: TGCGCCAGCAGCCGACCGAGAGCGGAATCTAGCACAGATACGCAGTATTTT; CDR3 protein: CASSRPRAESSTDTQYF
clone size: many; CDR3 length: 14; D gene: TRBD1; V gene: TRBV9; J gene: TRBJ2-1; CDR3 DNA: TGTGCCAGCAGCCCCCGACAGGGGGGCGATGAGCAGTTCTTC; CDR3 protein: CASSPRQGGDEQFF
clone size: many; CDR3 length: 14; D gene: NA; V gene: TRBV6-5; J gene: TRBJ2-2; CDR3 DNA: TGTGCCAGCAGTTACTCGAGGTCCACCGGGGAGCTGTTTTTT; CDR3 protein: CASSYSRSTGELFF
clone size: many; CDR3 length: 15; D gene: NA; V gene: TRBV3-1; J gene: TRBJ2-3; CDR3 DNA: TGTGCCAGCAGCCCCCAAGAGATTTTCACAGATACGCAGTATTTT; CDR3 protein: CASSPQEIFTDTQYF
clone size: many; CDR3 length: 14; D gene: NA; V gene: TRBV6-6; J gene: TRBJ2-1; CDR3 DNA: TGTGCCAGCAGACCGGACGAGATCTACAATGAGCAGTTCTTC; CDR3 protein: CASRPDEIYNEQFF
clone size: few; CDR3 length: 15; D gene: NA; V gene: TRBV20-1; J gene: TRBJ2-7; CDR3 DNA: TGCAGTGCTAGAGAGGGGGGTCTCGCGGGCTACGAGCAGTACTTC; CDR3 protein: CSAREGGLAGYEQYF
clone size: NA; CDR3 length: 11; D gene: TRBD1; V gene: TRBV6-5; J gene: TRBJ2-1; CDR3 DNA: TGTGCCAGCAGTCAGGGGGTTGAGCAGTTCTTC; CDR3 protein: CASSQGVEQFF
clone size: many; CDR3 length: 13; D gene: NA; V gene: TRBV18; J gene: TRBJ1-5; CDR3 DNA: TGTGCCAGCTCACCTACTGGGACAACTTATCAGCATTTT; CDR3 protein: CASSPTGTTYQHF
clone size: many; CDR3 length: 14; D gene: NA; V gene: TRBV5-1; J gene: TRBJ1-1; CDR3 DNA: TGCGCCAGCTCGCGAGACAGAATGAACACTGAAGCTTTCTTT; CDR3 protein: CASSRDRMNTEAFF
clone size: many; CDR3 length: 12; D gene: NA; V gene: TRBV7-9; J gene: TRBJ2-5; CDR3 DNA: TGTGCCAGCACCAAGTCGGGGGAGACCCAGTACTTC; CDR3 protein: CASTKSGETQYF
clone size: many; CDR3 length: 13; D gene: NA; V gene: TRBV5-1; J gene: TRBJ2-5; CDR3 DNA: TGCGCCAGCAGCATGGAGGGTTCTGAGACCCAGTACTTC; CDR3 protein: CASSMEGSETQYF
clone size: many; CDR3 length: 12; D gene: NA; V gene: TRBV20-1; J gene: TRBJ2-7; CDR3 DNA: TGCAGTGCTAAAAGGACAGATTACGAGCAGTACTTC; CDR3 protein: CSAKRTDYEQYF
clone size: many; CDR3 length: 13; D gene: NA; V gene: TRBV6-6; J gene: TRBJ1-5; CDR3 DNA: TGTGCCAGCAGGATACAGGGAAATCAGCCCCAGCATTTT; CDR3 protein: CASRIQGNQPQHF
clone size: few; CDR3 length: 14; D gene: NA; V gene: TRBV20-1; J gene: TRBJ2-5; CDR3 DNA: TGCAGTGCTAGAGTCCCTTACGGGGCAGGGACCCAGTACTTC; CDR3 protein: CSARVPYGAGTQYF
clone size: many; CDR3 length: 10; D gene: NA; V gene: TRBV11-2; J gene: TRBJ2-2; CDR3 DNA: TGTGCCAGCGGCCCCGGGGAGCTGTTTTTT; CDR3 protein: CASGPGELFF
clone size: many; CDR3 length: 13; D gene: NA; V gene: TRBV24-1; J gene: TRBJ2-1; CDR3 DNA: TGTGCCACCAGTGATAGGGAGGCCAATGAGCAGTTCTTC; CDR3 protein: CATSDREANEQFF
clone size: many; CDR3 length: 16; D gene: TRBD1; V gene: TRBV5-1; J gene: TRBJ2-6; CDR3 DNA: TGCGCCAGCAGCGGAGAGGGGGCCTCTGGGGCCAACGTCCTGACTTTC; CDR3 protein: CASSGEGASGANVLTF
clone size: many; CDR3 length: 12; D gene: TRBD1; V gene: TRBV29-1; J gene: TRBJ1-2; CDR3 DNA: TGCAGCACCCCGGACAGGGTGGATGGCTACACCTTC; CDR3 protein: CSTPDRVDGYTF
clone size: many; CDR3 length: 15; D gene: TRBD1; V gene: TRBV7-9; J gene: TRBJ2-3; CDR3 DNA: TGTGCCAGCAGGGCCCCGGGACAGGGCACAGATACGCAGTATTTT; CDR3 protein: CASRAPGQGTDTQYF
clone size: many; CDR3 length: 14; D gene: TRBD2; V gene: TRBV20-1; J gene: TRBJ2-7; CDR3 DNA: TGCAGTGCTAGAGCGCGGGGGGCCGGCTACGAGCAGTACTTC; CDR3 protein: CSARARGAGYEQYF
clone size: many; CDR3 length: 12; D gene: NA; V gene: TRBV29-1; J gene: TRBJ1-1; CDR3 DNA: TGCAGCGCCGTGACAGGAAACACTGAAGCTTTCTTT; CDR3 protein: CSAVTGNTEAFF
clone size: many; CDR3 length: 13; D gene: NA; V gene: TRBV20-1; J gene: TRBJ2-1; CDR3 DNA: TGCAGTGCTAGTTGGGGGGGGCACAATGAGCAGTTCTTC; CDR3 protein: CSASWGGHNEQFF
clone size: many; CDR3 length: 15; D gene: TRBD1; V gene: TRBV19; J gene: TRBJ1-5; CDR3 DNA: TGTGCCAGTAGTACCCAACAGGGGAGCAATCAGCCCCAGCATTTT; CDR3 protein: CASSTQQGSNQPQHF
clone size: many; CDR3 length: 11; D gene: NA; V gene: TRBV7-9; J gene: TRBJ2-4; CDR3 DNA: TGTGCCAGCAGCCCCAGGGACATTCAGTACTTC; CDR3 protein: CASSPRDIQYF
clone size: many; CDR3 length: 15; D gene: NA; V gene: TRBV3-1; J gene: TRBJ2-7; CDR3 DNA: TGTGCCAGCAGCCAGGGTTGGACGGGGGCCTACGAGCAGTACTTC; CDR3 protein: CASSQGWTGAYEQYF
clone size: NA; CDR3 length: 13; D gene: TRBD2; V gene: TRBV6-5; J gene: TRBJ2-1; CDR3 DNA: TGTGCCAGCAGTTACCGGGGGGGCAATGAGCAGTTCTTC; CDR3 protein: CASSYRGGNEQFF
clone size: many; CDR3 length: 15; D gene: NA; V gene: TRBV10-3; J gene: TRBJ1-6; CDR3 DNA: TGTGCCATCAGTGAAGAGGGCAGGACCCCTTCACCCCTCCACTTT; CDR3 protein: CAISEEGRTPSPLHF
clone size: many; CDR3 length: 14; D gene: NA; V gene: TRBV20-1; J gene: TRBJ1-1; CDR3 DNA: TGCAGTGCTAGATGGGGAAGAGGGGACACTGAAGCTTTCTTT; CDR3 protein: CSARWGRGDTEAFF
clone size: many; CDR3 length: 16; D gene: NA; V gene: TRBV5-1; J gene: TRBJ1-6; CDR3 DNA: TGCGCCAGCAGCTTGGGCGGAGACACCTATAATTCACCCCTCCACTTT; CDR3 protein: CASSLGGDTYNSPLHF
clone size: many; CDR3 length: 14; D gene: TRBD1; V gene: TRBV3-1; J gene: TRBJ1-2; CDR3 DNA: TGTGCCAGCAGCCCACAGGGGGACAACTATGGCTACACCTTC; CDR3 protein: CASSPQGDNYGYTF
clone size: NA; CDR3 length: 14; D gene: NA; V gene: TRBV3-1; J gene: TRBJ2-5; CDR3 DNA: TGTGCCAGCAGCCAAGGAAAGCTCCAAGAGACCCAGTACTTC; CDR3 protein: CASSQGKLQETQYF
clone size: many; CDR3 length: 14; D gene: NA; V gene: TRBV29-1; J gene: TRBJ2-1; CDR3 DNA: TGCAGCGTTGAAGATCTGGGCAGAAACAATGAGCAGTTCTTC; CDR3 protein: CSVEDLGRNNEQFF
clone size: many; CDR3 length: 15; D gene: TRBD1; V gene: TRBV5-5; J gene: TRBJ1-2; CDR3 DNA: TGTGCCAGCAGCACGGGACAGGGTGCTAACTATGGCTACACCTTC; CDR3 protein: CASSTGQGANYGYTF
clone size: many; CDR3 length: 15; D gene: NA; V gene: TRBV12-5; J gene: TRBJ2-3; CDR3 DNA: TGTGCTAGCCGAGTGAGGGTAGGCGTAACAGATACGCAGTATTTT; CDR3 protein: CASRVRVGVTDTQYF
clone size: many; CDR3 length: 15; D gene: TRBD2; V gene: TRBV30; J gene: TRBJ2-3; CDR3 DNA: TGTGCCTGGAGTGAGCTAGCGGATAGCACAGATACGCAGTATTTT; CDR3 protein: CAWSELADSTDTQYF
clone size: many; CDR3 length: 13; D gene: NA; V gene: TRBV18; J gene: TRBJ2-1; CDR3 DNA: TGTGCCAGCTCATCTTTAATTTACAATGAGCAGTTCTTC; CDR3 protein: CASSSLIYNEQFF
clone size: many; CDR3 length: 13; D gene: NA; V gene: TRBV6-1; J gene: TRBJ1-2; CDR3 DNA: TGTGCGTCCGACACAGGGAATAACTATGGCTACACCTTC; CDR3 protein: CASDTGNNYGYTF
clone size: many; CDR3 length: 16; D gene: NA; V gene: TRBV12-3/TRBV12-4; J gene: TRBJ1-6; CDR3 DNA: TGTGCCAGCAGTGCCTGGCCGGGGACCGGTGTTTCACCCCTCCACTTT; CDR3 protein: CASSAWPGTGVSPLHF
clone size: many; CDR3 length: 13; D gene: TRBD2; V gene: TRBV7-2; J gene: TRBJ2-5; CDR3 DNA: TGTGCCAGCCGCAGCGGGGGCGGGAAGACCCAGTACTTC; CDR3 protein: CASRSGGGKTQYF
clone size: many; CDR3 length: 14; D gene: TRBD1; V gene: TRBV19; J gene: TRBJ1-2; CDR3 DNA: TGTGCCAGTAGACGCGGGACAGCCAACTATGGCTACACCTTC; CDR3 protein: CASRRGTANYGYTF
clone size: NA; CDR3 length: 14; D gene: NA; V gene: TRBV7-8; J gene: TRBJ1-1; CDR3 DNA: TGTGCCAGCAGCTTAGTAGGGGGGGGCACTGAAGCTTTCTTT; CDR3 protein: CASSLVGGGTEAFF
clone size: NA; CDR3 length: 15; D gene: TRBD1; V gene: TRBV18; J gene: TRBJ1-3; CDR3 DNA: TGTGCCAGCTCGTCGGGACAGATCTCGGGAAACACCATATATTTT; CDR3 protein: CASSSGQISGNTIYF
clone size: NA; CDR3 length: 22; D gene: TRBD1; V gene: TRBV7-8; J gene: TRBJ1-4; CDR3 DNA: TGTGCCAGCAGCTACCCCCGAGGTGCGGACAGGAAGCAGTGGAAGGATGAAGAAAAACTGTTTTTT; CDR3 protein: CASSYPRGADRKQWKDEEKLFF
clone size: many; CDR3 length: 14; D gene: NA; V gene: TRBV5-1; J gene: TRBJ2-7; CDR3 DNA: TGCGCCAGCAGTTCGGGGCGTGCCAGGAACGAGCAGTACTTC; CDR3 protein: CASSSGRARNEQYF
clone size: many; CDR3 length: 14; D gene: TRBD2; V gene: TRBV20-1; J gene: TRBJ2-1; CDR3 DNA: TGCAGTGCCAGTAGCAGCGGGGACTACAATGAGCAGTTCTTC; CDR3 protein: CSASSSGDYNEQFF
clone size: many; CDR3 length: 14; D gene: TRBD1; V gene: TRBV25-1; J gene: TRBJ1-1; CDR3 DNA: TGTGCCACCACTCGGACAGGGGAGCGCACTGAAGCTTTCTTT; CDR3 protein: CATTRTGERTEAFF
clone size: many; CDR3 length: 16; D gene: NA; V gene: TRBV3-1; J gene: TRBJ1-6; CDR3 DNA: TGTGCCAGCAGCCAAGTCCAGGGACTGAATAATTCACCCCTCAACTTT; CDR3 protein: CASSQVQGLNNSPLNF